What follows is one T cell receptor (beta chain) and its context. This entry is derived from a study of shared T cell receptors in the human thymus. This CDR3 is built from 20 residues. Assay: immunoSEQ multiplex PCR; the TCRdb copy retains only in-frame clones and omits some. This sample carries around 730,000 clones, 70% to 90% of them seen once, and the ten largest clones take about 0.011%. A further study also used this sample, focusing on human thymus T cells. This second report adds: Among the donors, all were healthy Finnish infants having corrective surgery for congenital heart defects. Thymus tissue for the work was resected from patients undergoing corrective heart surgery. Related studies noted strongly shared thymic repertoires across unrelated people.

The sample consisted of thymocytes. This sequence joins TRBV12-2 and TRBJ2-3; the D call of TRBD2 is as the table states it, not checked on the DNA. TRBV12-2 is flagged as a pseudogene. The clonotype was recovered from a girl under three years old with a congenital heart defect. The CDR3: CASRLSGSFRGEGGTDTQYF. DNA for the CDR3: TGTGCAAGTCGCTTATCAGGTTCTTTTCGGGGGGAGGGCGGCACAGATACGCAGTATTTT.